This T cell receptor beta chain was recorded in a study of immune evolution from preneoplasia to lung adenocarcinoma. Study overall: HLA loss of heterozygosity: about 7% AIS, about 15% MIA, about 35% ADC, none AAH. Findings and caveats of the study: Clonality was highest in normal lung, lower in later-stage lesions apparently. Compared with EGFR-mutant or double wild-type lesions, KRAS-mutant nodules were more clonal.

Some clones are missing from TCRdb's copy, which holds only in-frame ones; the method was immunoSEQ multiplex PCR. The sample lists 10,000 to 13,000 clones; around 82% were seen once. The CDR3 runs to 12 residues. The germline CDR1 and CDR2 sequences are SNHLY and FYNNEI. Trimming stripped 2 bases from V and 7 bases from J, with 8 bases between. As concerns this clone: Its antigen is currently unknown.

H&E slides confirmed each diagnosis, reviewed by two pathologists independently. This receptor was taken from a person between 65 and 79 years old with lung adenocarcinoma. V usage is TRBV2 and J usage is TRBJ1-1, with D hard to call. Sequences were obtained from FFPE minimally invasive lung adenocarcinoma tissue. The CDR3: CASSEKVVEAFF. The CDR3 DNA follows: TGTGCCAGCAGTGAAAAGGTCGTTGAAGCTTTCTTT.